This TCR beta chain was sequenced during a study of blood T cell repertoires in COVID-19. Study as a whole: Whether acute or convalescent, the COVID-19 samples came from the United States, Italy and Spain. T cells, B-cell-depleted T cells, or PBMCs supplied cDNA or gDNA.

The method was immunoSEQ multiplex PCR; TCRdb's version includes in-frame clones alone and lacks a portion of them. The sample has about 68,000 clones, roughly 89% seen once. From germline, CDR1 is DFQATT and CDR2 SNEGSKA (reference sequence). J was trimmed by 8 bases and V by 8 bases; bases with no gene match: 6. CDR3 length: 11 residues. Sequenced input: peripheral blood. The TCR comes from a man aged 50 to 59 with active COVID-19. The V gene is TRBV20-1, the J gene TRBJ2-1; TRBD1 agrees at 7 bases. Written as DNA, the CDR3 is TGCAGTATAGGGGGCCGCGATGAGCAGTTCTTC. Translation gives CSIGGRDEQFF.